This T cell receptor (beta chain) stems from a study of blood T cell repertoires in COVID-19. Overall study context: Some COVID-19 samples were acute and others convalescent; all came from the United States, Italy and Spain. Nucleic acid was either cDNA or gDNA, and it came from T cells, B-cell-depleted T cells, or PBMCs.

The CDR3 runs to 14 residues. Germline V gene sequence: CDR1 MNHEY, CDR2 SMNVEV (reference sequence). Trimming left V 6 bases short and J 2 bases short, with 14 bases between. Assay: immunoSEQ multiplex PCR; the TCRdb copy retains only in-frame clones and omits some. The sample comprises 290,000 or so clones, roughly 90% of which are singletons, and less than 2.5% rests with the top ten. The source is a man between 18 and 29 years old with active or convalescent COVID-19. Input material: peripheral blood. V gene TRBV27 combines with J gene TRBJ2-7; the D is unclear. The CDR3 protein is CASRQRHDAYEQYF. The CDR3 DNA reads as TGTGCCAGCAGACAAAGACACGACGCCTACGAGCAGTACTTC.